The 9 T cell receptor beta chains presented below share a single source sample, sequenced in a study of blood T cell repertoires in COVID-19 (dated by TCRdb to 2018 to 2020). Library prep was done by the immunoSEQ multiplex PCR assay. Here the immuneACCESS table is served through TCRdb, limited to in-frame sequences with V and J called. Missing clones are a known gap in these copies; in checked studies unresolved V genes cover under half, and the rest lacks a known reason. This sample holds roughly 250,000 clones; about 90% were observed only once. Over 9.5% of the sample lies in the top ten. Sequenced input: peripheral blood. The receptors were sampled from a woman aged 25-40 years with COVID-19, enrolled during active disease.

Only one count was recorded for this clone. J is TRBJ1-3 and V is TRBV28; no definite D call. The CDR3 sequence is 15 residues long. Germline CDR1 is MDHEN and CDR2 is SYDVKM. Trimming stripped 2 bases from V and 7 bases from J, with 15 bases between. The CDR3 coding sequence is TGTGCCAGCAGTTTAGTGTTACGGGATGTGAACACCATATATTTT. Translation: CASSLVLRDVNTIYF.

About this clone itself: In the same sample, other DNA sequences code for this CDR3. CDR3 in amino acids: CASSQVTGRGYTF. The CDR3 bases are TGTGCCAGCAGCCAAGTAACAGGTAGAGGCTACACCTTC. The chain is built from TRBV3-1 (or the pseudogene TRBV3-2) and TRBJ1-2, with D perhaps matching TRBD1 (5 bases). Germline V gene lookup returns CDR1 LGHDT and CDR2 YNNKEL (reference sequence). This CDR3 has 13 residues. Trimming cost V 1 base and J 8 bases, with 11 bases left between them.

CDR3 nucleotide sequence: TGTGCCAGCTCGGCTAGCCCATGGGGTGAGCAGTTCTTC. Translation gives CASSASPWGEQFF. J is TRBJ2-1 and V is TRBV2, with a tentative D call TRBD2 (5 bases). The CDR3 is made up of 13 amino acids. Trimming took 8 bases from V and 9 from J, leaving 17 bases between them. Per the germline V gene, CDR1 is SNHLY and CDR2 is FYNNEI.

This clone is a singleton in its sample. This chain joins TRBV4-1 and TRBJ2-4; 9 bases are a match to TRBD2. The CDR3 is made up of 17 amino acids. With V trimmed by 2 bases and J by 3 bases, 8 bases remained unmatched. Germline V CDR1 and CDR2: MGHRA, YSYEKL. CDR3 loop: CASSQPREGLVKNIQYF. The CDR3 DNA reads as TGCGCCAGCAGCCAACCGCGGGAGGGACTAGTCAAAAACATTCAGTACTTC.

This chain joins TRBV9 and TRBJ2-7; a weak D match, TRBD2 (6 bases). Germline V CDR1 and CDR2: SGDLS, YYNGEE. Trimming took off 4 bases at V and 5 bases at J, with 19 bases between the two ends. The CDR3 consists of 15 residues. Here the CDR3 DNA reads TGTGCCAGCAGCCCACGGGACTCAGTCGTACACGAGCAGTACTTC. Its protein product is CASSPRDSVVHEQYF. The whole variable domain, remainder taken from reference TRBV9 and TRBJ2-7, is DSGVTQTPKHLITATGQRVTLRCSPRSGDLSVYWYQQSLDQGLQFLIQYYNGEERAKGNILERFSAQQFPDLHSELNLSSLELGDSALYFCASSPRDSVVHEQYFGPGTRLTVT.

This chain links TRBV28 with TRBJ2-7, with D possibly being TRBD2 (5 bases). Germline-derived CDR1 and CDR2 are MDHEN and SYDVKM. The CDR3 is made up of 17 amino acids. The V gene lost 6 bases and the J gene lost 0 bases, with 21 bases spanning the gap. The CDR3 here is CASSRGTLGVSSYEQYF. CDR3 nucleotide sequence: TGTGCCAGCAGCCGGGGTACTCTGGGCGTGAGCTCCTACGAGCAGTACTTC. Drawing the rest from reference TRBV28 and TRBJ2-7, the complete variable domain is DVKVTQSSRYLVKRTGEKVFLECVQDMDHENMFWYRQDPGLGLRLIYFSYDVKMKEKGDIPEGYSVSREKKERFSLILESASTNQTSMYLCASSRGTLGVSSYEQYFGPGTRLTVT.

The chain employs TRBV28 and TRBJ1-2, with D maybe TRBD1 (6 bases). CDR3 length: 14 residues. V was shortened by 6 bases and J by 0 bases, with 11 bases between the two germline ends. Looked up from germline, CDR1 is MDHEN and CDR2 is SYDVKM. CDR3 coding DNA: TGTGCCAGCAGGGCGGGGGCCTCTAACTATGGCTACACCTTC. Protein product: CASRAGASNYGYTF.

This clone was counted only a few times. V and J are TRBV7-9 and TRBJ2-5, with TRBD2 matching over 10 bases. Losses at the gene ends were 0 bases for V and 3 bases for J; bases not matched to a gene: 1. CDR3 length equals 15 residues. Germline values: CDR1 SEHNR, CDR2 FQNEAQ (reference sequence). As DNA, the CDR3 is TGTGCCAGCAGCTTAGCGCTAGCGGGGGAAGAGACCCAGTACTTC. It yields the protein CASSLALAGEETQYF. Based on the CDR3 plus reference TRBV7-9 and TRBJ2-5, the full variable domain is DTGVSQNPRHKITKRGQNVTFRCDPISEHNRLYWYRQTLGQGPEFLTYFQNEAQLEKSRLLSDRFSAERPKGSFSTLEIQRTEQGDSAMYLCASSLALAGEETQYFGPGTRLLVL.

The chain links TRBV11-2 to TRBJ1-1; no firm D call. The CDR3 runs 15 residues. V was pared by 5 bases and J by 4 bases, with 17 bases between. The germline V gene encodes CDR1 SGHAT and CDR2 FQNNGV. The CDR3 loop is CASSGRDKGSTEAFF. The CDR3, as DNA: TGTGCCAGCAGCGGGCGTGACAAAGGGAGCACTGAAGCTTTCTTT.